This note documents a single T cell receptor (beta chain) sequence. These data are taken from a study of blood T cell repertoires in COVID-19. The germline V and J ends were trimmed by 6 bases and 8 bases, with 26 bases remaining between them. The CDR3 totals 17 residues. Germline values: CDR1 MNHEY, CDR2 SMNVEV (reference sequence). The assay was immunoSEQ multiplex PCR, and TCRdb's table has in-frame clones only and misses some. The sample includes about 160,000 clones, roughly 82% seen only once; the top ten take 7%. Sequencing was done on a sample of peripheral blood. The receptor was derived from a woman between 40 and 50 years old with COVID-19, enrolled during active disease. The rearrangement uses TRBV27 and TRBJ2-1; D is possibly TRBD1 (7 bases). The CDR3 region is CASRPPYRGPREDEQFF. CDR3 DNA sequence: TGTGCCAGCAGGCCTCCATACAGGGGACCTAGGGAGGATGAGCAGTTCTTC.